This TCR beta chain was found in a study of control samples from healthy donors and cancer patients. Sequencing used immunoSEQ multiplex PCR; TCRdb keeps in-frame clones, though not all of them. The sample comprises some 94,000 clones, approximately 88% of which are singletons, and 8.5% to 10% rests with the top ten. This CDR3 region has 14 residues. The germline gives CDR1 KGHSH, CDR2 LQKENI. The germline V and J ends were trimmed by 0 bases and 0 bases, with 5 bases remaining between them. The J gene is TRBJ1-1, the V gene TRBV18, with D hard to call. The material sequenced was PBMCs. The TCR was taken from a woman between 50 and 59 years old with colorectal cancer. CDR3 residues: CASSPPVVNTEAFF. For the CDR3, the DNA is TGTGCCAGCTCACCACCAGTGGTGAACACTGAAGCTTTCTTT.